This TCR beta chain originates from a study of T cells in Graves' hyperthyroidism and ophthalmopathy. The germline gives CDR1 LNHDA, CDR2 SQIVND (reference sequence). This CDR3 is 13 amino acids long. V dropped 4 bases and J dropped 5 bases, with 11 bases sitting between them. RNA transcripts provided the source from which TCR beta CDR3 regions were amplified. The study used the HTBI primer set for a first-round RT-PCR of the TCR CDR3. MiXCR, applied by TCRdb to the multiplex PCR reads, yields one record per CDR3 protein. The sample shows about 270,000 distinct CDR3 sequences, approximately 25% of them seen only once. Ophthalmopathy cases scored 3 or more on the Clinical Activity Score and 4 or more on NOSPECS grade, with duration below 3 months.

The sequence came from a woman aged 40 to 50 with Graves' ophthalmopathy. The sequenced sample consisted of blood. The J gene is TRBJ2-5, the V gene TRBV19; no clear D. CDR3: CASSTGVGETQYF. CDR3 DNA sequence: TGTGCCAGTAGTACAGGTGTGGGGGAGACCCAGTACTTC. The complete variable domain, with remaining parts taken from reference TRBV19 and TRBJ2-5, reads DGGITQSPKYLFRKEGQNVTLSCEQNLNHDAMYWYRQDPGQGLRLIYYSQIVNDFQKGDIAEGYSVSREKKESFPLTVTSAQKNPTAFYLCASSTGVGETQYFGPGTRLLVL.